Each of the 27 T cell receptor beta chains below was sequenced from the same sample in a study of blood T cell repertoires in COVID-19. Assay used: immunoSEQ multiplex PCR; TCRdb lists only in-frame clones, some missing. Of 650,000 to 800,000 clones detected, approximately 90% appear once; the ten largest clones hold 0.2% to 0.3%. Source material: peripheral blood. These receptors were collected from a young woman with acute or convalescent COVID-19.

The J gene is TRBJ2-5, the V gene TRBV6-2 or TRBV6-3, with unresolved D. Trimming took off 6 bases at V and 1 base at J, with 12 bases between the two ends. The CDR3 covers 14 residues. CDR1 MNHEY and CDR2 SVGEGT come from the germline V gene. Written as DNA, the CDR3 is TGTGCCAGCAGCCCCACACCTTCCCAAGAGACCCAGTACTTC. It translates to CASSPTPSQETQYF.

The chain is built from TRBV30 and TRBJ1-5; a weak D match, TRBD1 (5 bases). V lost 5 bases to trimming and J lost 1 base, with 9 bases between them. In germline, CDR1 is GTSNPN, CDR2 SVGIG (reference sequence). The CDR3 is 13 amino acids. CDR3 sequence reads: CAWPYRSNQPQHF. The CDR3 bases are TGTGCCTGGCCATACAGGAGCAATCAGCCCCAGCATTTT.

This sequence joins TRBV29-1 and TRBJ2-7; D may be TRBD2 (5 bases). Germline V gene lookup returns CDR1 SQVTM and CDR2 ANQGSEA. The V end lost 4 bases, the J end lost 7 bases, and 20 bases lay between the germline ends. The CDR3 loop spans 14 amino acids. The CDR3 bases are TGCAGCGTTGCAGGAGGTCCCTCCTCCTGGGAGCAGTACTTC. Amino acid sequence: CSVAGGPSSWEQYF.

This clone has a handful of counts. The chain couples TRBV4-1 to TRBJ2-7, with 8 bases matching TRBD1. The trim removed 4 bases at V and 2 bases at J, leaving 7 bases unmatched. The length of the CDR3 is 15 residues. CDR1 and CDR2 from the germline V gene are MGHRA and YSYEKL. This CDR3 reads CASSRASTGAYEQYF. CDR3 DNA: TGCGCCAGCAGCCGGGCCTCGACAGGGGCCTACGAGCAGTACTTC.

The chain combines TRBV19 with TRBJ1-2; 7 bases map to TRBD1. V shed 6 bases and J 8 bases; nucleotides not matched to a gene: 6. CDR3 length: 12 residues. From germline, CDR1 is LNHDA and CDR2 SQIVND (reference sequence). The DNA for the CDR3 is TGTGCCAGTAGCACTGACAGGGACGGCTACACCTTC. This encodes CASSTDRDGYTF.

This clone was detected only once. The gene calls are TRBV29-1 and TRBJ1-2, with 8 positions matching TRBD1. In germline, CDR1 is SQVTM, CDR2 ANQGSEA. The CDR3 extends over 13 amino acids. The junction had 14 bases not matched to a gene; V was cut back by 8 bases and J by 9 bases. The CDR3 DNA follows: TGCAGCAGTGGGGTGGACAGGGAAACTCGCTACACCTTC. Amino acid sequence: CSSGVDRETRYTF.

This clone was detected once. V gene TRBV4-2 combines with J gene TRBJ1-3; 8 bases align to TRBD1. J lost 8 bases, V lost 4 bases, and 13 bases had no gene match. Germline V CDR1 and CDR2: LGHNA, YNFKEQ. The length of the CDR3 is 16 residues. The CDR3 protein is CASSRRPTGDSDTIYF. Written as DNA, the CDR3 is TGTGCCAGCAGCCGAAGACCGACAGGGGACTCGGACACCATATATTTT.

The V call is TRBV19, the J call TRBJ2-7; 7 bases are a match to TRBD1. The CDR3 length is 15 residues. CDR1 is LNHDA, CDR2 SQIVND, per germline (reference sequence). V lost 5 bases to trimming and J lost 0 bases; unmatched junction nucleotides: 7. CDR3 in DNA: TGTGCCAGTAGTCTCTTCCGGGACAGCTCCTACGAGCAGTACTTC. Amino acids: CASSLFRDSSYEQYF.

V and J are TRBV6-1 and TRBJ1-2; TRBD1 is a possible D gene (5 bases). In germline, CDR1 is MNHNS, CDR2 SASEGT. The CDR3 length is 15 residues. V lost 0 bases, J lost 3 bases, and 11 bases lay in between. The CDR3, as DNA: TGTGCCAGCAGTGAAGCGCCTCCAGGGTACTATGGCTACACCTTC. Its protein product is CASSEAPPGYYGYTF.

This clone came up once. CDR3 nucleotides: TGTGCCAGCAGCCAAGACCCCACCGGGTCTGCGGGGGAGTACGAGCAGTACTTC. It codes for CASSQDPTGSAGEYEQYF. The rearrangement uses TRBV14 and TRBJ2-7; the match to TRBD2 covers 7 bases. V lost 0 bases and J lost 4; bases outside the gene matches: 15. The CDR3 contains 18 residues. Germline CDR1 reads SGHDN; CDR2 reads FVKESK.

This clone has just one count. This chain uses TRBV19 with TRBJ1-1; TRBD1 matches 7 bases. J lost 1 base, V lost 6 bases, and 5 bases had no gene match. Germline lookup yields CDR1 LNHDA and CDR2 SQIVND (reference sequence). CDR3 size: 14 residues. The DNA for the CDR3 is TGTGCCAGTAGGTTACAGGGGTCGAACACTGAAGCTTTCTTT. Amino acids: CASRLQGSNTEAFF.

The chain is built from TRBV3-1 (or the pseudogene TRBV3-2) and TRBJ2-2; TRBD2 agrees at 9 bases. This CDR3 has 16 amino acids. The J segment lost 6 bases and the V segment lost 5 bases, leaving 10 bases of the junction unmatched. Germline V gives CDR1 LGHDT, CDR2 YNNKEL (reference sequence). CDR3 DNA: TGTGCCAGCAGCTTCCCGGGACTAGCAGTGGCCGGGGAGCTGTTTTTT. It codes for CASSFPGLAVAGELFF.

The genes are TRBV27 and TRBJ2-7; 7 positions match TRBD1. The trim removed 1 base at V and 2 bases at J, leaving 5 bases unmatched. CDR1 and CDR2 (germline): MNHEY, SMNVEV (reference sequence). CDR3 size: 15 residues. DNA for the CDR3: TGTGCCAGCAGTTTATACCGGGACAGTACCTACGAGCAGTACTTC. It translates to CASSLYRDSTYEQYF.

The chain uses TRBV3-1 (or the pseudogene TRBV3-2) and TRBJ2-1, with 9 bases matching TRBD1. Germline CDR1 and CDR2: LGHDT and YNNKEL (reference sequence). V was pared by 1 base and J by 3 bases, with 7 bases of the junction left unmatched. The CDR3 consists of 17 residues. The CDR3 DNA sequence: TGTGCCAGCAGCCAAGGATCGGACAGGGGCCTCTACAATGAGCAGTTCTTC. Encoded protein: CASSQGSDRGLYNEQFF.

The chain carries TRBV9 and TRBJ2-7; TRBD2 matches at 9 bases. In germline, CDR1 is SGDLS, CDR2 YYNGEE. V lost 4 bases and J lost 2; bases outside the gene matches: 7. The CDR3 has 15 residues. CDR3 coding DNA: TGTGCCAGCAGCCCGCGTCTAGCGGGAACCTACGAGCAGTACTTC. It is translated as CASSPRLAGTYEQYF. Drawing the rest from reference TRBV9 and TRBJ2-7, the complete variable domain is DSGVTQTPKHLITATGQRVTLRCSPRSGDLSVYWYQQSLDQGLQFLIQYYNGEERAKGNILERFSAQQFPDLHSELNLSSLELGDSALYFCASSPRLAGTYEQYFGPGTRLTVT.

The chain has TRBV7-3 and TRBJ1-1; D not resolved. This CDR3 contains 13 residues. Germline lookup yields CDR1 SGHTA and CDR2 FQGTGA. V lost 2 bases and J 5 bases, leaving 9 bases between the germline ends. The CDR3 is CASSLAGETEAFF. CDR3 DNA: TGTGCCAGCAGCTTAGCCGGGGAAACTGAAGCTTTCTTT.

The chain is built from TRBV7-2 and TRBJ1-2; D perhaps matches TRBD1 (5 bases). From germline, CDR1 is SGHTA and CDR2 FQGNSA. The CDR3 is made up of 14 amino acids. Trimming removed 4 bases from V and 4 bases from J, with 13 bases in between. Here the CDR3 DNA reads TGTGCCAGCAGCTCCCAGGGAACTTCCTATGGCTACACCTTC. This encodes CASSSQGTSYGYTF.

The rearrangement links TRBV27 to TRBJ1-2; 9 bases are shared with TRBD1. The CDR3 sequence is 13 residues long. Losses at the gene ends were 9 bases for V and 8 bases for J; bases not matched to a gene: 10. Germline CDR1 MNHEY, CDR2 SMNVEV (reference sequence). The DNA for the CDR3 is TGTGCCAGTAGGGACAGGGCCTCCTGGGGCTACACCTTC. Protein: CASRDRASWGYTF.

J is TRBJ1-2 and V is TRBV30, with 11 nucleotides matching TRBD1. CDR1 is GTSNPN and CDR2 is SVGIG in the germline V gene (reference sequence). This CDR3 comprises 13 residues. The V segment lost 6 bases and the J segment 9 bases; nucleotides outside the gene matches: 9. In DNA form, the CDR3 reads TGTGCCTGCTACCCGGGACAGGGGGTGCGCTACACCTTC. Protein product: CACYPGQGVRYTF.

The chain combines TRBV18 with TRBJ2-7, with 10 bases fitting TRBD1. Germline-derived CDR1 and CDR2 are KGHSH and LQKENI. The J segment lost 6 bases and the V segment lost 3 bases, leaving 5 bases of the junction unmatched. The CDR3 length is 14 residues. The CDR3 DNA reads TGTGCCAGCTCACCGGGGACAGGGGCCACCGAGCAGTACTTC. This translates into CASSPGTGATEQYF. The whole variable domain, remainder taken from reference TRBV18 and TRBJ2-7, is NAGVMQNPRHLVRRRGQEARLRCSPMKGHSHVYWYRQLPEEGLKFMVYLQKENIIDESGMPKERFSAEFPKEGPSILRIQQVVRGDSAAYFCASSPGTGATEQYFGPGTRLTVT.

This rearrangement joins TRBV6-5 to TRBJ1-3, with TRBD1 matching 7 bases. V trimming: 4 bases; J trimming: 2 bases; junction bases outside the gene matches: 2. Germline loops: CDR1 MNHEY, CDR2 SVGAGI. This CDR3 comprises 14 residues. The DNA for the CDR3 is TGTGCCAGCAGTTTGACAGGGACTGGAAACACCATATATTTT. It specifies CASSLTGTGNTIYF.

In the case of this clone: At the DNA level, this CDR3 is encoded by other sequences in the same sample as well. The chain joins TRBV18 to TRBJ1-2; tentatively, D is TRBD1 (5 bases). The length of the CDR3 is 12 residues. Germline assignment: CDR1 KGHSH and CDR2 LQKENI. The V gene lost 3 bases and the J gene lost 6 bases, with 8 bases spanning the gap. CDR3 sequence: CASSPGGDGYTF. For the CDR3, the DNA is TGTGCCAGCTCACCGGGAGGGGATGGCTACACCTTC.

The rearrangement uses TRBV6-2 or TRBV6-3 and TRBJ2-2, with TRBD1 identical over 10 bases. The CDR3 runs to 17 residues. Germline loops: CDR1 MNHEY, CDR2 SVGEGT. V was pared by 3 bases and J by 6 bases, with 10 bases of the junction left unmatched. The CDR3: CASSYVGTGARAGELFF. The DNA for the CDR3 is TGTGCCAGCAGTTATGTCGGGACAGGGGCTAGGGCCGGGGAGCTGTTTTTT.

With respect to this clone: Other DNA sequences in this specimen translate into the identical CDR3. The chain carries TRBV5-4 and TRBJ1-2; D uncertain. This CDR3 region has 14 residues. The V and J ends lost 0 bases and 2 bases respectively, with 8 bases between them. Germline CDR1 and CDR2: SGHNT and YYREEE (reference sequence). CDR3 protein: CASSLGASNYGYTF. In DNA, the CDR3 is TGTGCCAGCAGCTTGGGGGCCAGCAACTATGGCTACACCTTC.

The genes are TRBV2 and TRBJ1-1; D is undetermined. Germline V gene data show CDR1 as SNHLY and CDR2 as FYNNEI. This CDR3 comprises 15 residues. V lost 3 bases, J lost 3 bases, and 14 bases lay in between. The CDR3 sequence: CASSELGPVYTEAFF. CDR3 sequence (DNA): TGTGCCAGCAGTGAGCTGGGCCCGGTCTACACTGAAGCTTTCTTT. Full variable domain (rest looked up from reference TRBV2 and TRBJ1-1): EPEVTQTPSHQVTQMGQEVILRCVPISNHLYFYWYRQILGQKVEFLVSFYNNEISEKSEIFDDQFSVERPDGSNFTLKIRSTKLEDSAMYFCASSELGPVYTEAFFGQGTRLTVV.

This clone was seen only once. The V and J genes are TRBV2 and TRBJ2-3, with 12 bases matching TRBD1. The CDR3 spans 12 residues. The V gene end was trimmed by 11 bases and the J gene end by 6 bases; junction bases not matched to a gene: 3. Germline V lookup: CDR1 SNHLY, CDR2 FYNNEI. The CDR3 region is CAGTGGDDTQYF. The CDR3, as DNA: TGTGCCGGGACAGGGGGCGACGATACGCAGTATTTT.

The CDR3 spells CAGLNKDIYRRNYGYTF. The CDR3 nucleotides are TGTGCCGGACTAAACAAAGACATATACAGACGTAACTATGGCTACACCTTC. The chain carries TRBV3-1 (or the pseudogene TRBV3-2) and TRBJ1-2; D is ambiguous. Between the trimmed V and J ends, which lost 11 bases and 1 base, there was a span of 26 bases. In germline, CDR1 is LGHDT, CDR2 YNNKEL (reference sequence). This CDR3 spans 17 amino acids.